This TCR beta chain was retrieved from a study of shared clonotypes between healthy human individuals. Findings of the study overall: About 5% was the fraction of naive CD4 clonotypes found shared across a few donors. It was anticipated that sequencing depth would influence how many clonotypes donors shared.

In the sorted-subset replicate PCRs, about 200 ng DNA, 25,000 to 30,000 T cell genomes, was used. Only in-frame clones appear in the TCRdb table, and some are missing; sequencing was by immunoSEQ multiplex PCR. The table includes about 1 million clones, 75% detected once. Germline V gene sequence: CDR1 MDHEN, CDR2 SYDVKM. The CDR3 runs to 15 residues. The V gene lost 3 bases and the J gene lost 2 bases, with 14 bases spanning the gap. As to this clone: Its antigen remains unknown.

Caucasian adults living in Nashville, Tennessee, provided all samples. The sequence was collected from a man aged 18 to 35 in good health. Sequences were obtained from memory CD4+ T cells sorted from blood. Subset specified: CD45RA-negative fraction. The chain uses TRBV28 and TRBJ2-7; D is unclear. CDR3 DNA sequence: TGTGCCAGCAGTTTGACGCCCAGATTGGCCTACGAGCAGTACTTC. This gives the protein CASSLTPRLAYEQYF.